These 24 T cell receptor beta chains came from one sample sequenced in a study of chemoradiotherapy in HPV16-positive cancers (dated by TCRdb to about 2022). The library was obtained by the immunoSEQ multiplex PCR assay. In TCRdb, the immuneACCESS table is reduced to in-frame sequences with V and J assigned. These tables do not hold every clone; where another copy was compared, an unresolved V gene accounts for under half, and the others remain unexplained. For this sample the table gives fewer than 25,000 clones, of which approximately 90% were detected only once. The ten largest make up more than 5% of the sample. Source: blood, taken from a patient who underwent chemoradiotherapy. The receptor set was obtained from a human donor with HPV-associated anogenital cancer.

Details on this clone: One end of the junction varies from germline; a read error may be responsible. The rearrangement joins TRBV20-1 to TRBJ1-3; possibly TRBD1 for D (6 bases). CDR1 is DFQATT, CDR2 SNEGSKA, per germline (reference sequence). This CDR3 spans 11 amino acids. The CDR3 sequence: CSATLGGQGHF. CDR3 nucleotides: TGCAGTGCTACCTTAGGGGGGCAAGGGCATTTT.

This clone came up once. The chain uses TRBV18 and TRBJ1-1, with 7 bases matching TRBD1. The trim removed 5 bases at V and 7 bases at J, leaving 7 bases unmatched. The CDR3 runs 13 residues. Germline loops: CDR1 KGHSH, CDR2 LQKENI. Here the CDR3 DNA reads TGTGCCAGCTCAAGAGGGGGCATCGATGAAGCTTTCTTT. Protein sequence: CASSRGGIDEAFF.

J is TRBJ2-3 and V is TRBV2; no reliable D call. The CDR3 is made up of 13 amino acids. Germline loops: CDR1 SNHLY, CDR2 FYNNEI. Deletions cut 3 bases from V and 3 bases from J, with 7 bases between. The CDR3 region has the DNA TGTGCCAGCAGTGATTCCGGGACAGATACGCAGTATTTT. Translating gives CASSDSGTDTQYF.

This clone turned up a few times. The chain carries TRBV5-6 and TRBJ2-3, with TRBD1 as a possible D gene (5 bases). V dropped 4 bases and J dropped 6 bases, with 21 bases sitting between them. Germline lookup yields CDR1 SGHDT and CDR2 YYEEEE. The CDR3 sequence is 16 residues long. The CDR3 bases are TGTGCCAGCAGCCCATGGCGGACACCCTTTACCGATACGCAGTATTTT. Protein product: CASSPWRTPFTDTQYF.

This clone was detected only a few times. The chain uses TRBV7-9 and TRBJ1-1; weak D call: TRBD1 (5 bases). CDR3 length: 15 residues. With 2 bases removed from V and 4 bases from J, the gap between germline ends came to 14 bases. The germline gives CDR1 SEHNR, CDR2 FQNEAQ (reference sequence). CDR3 loop: CASSLQGGVRTEAFF. CDR3 nucleotides: TGTGCCAGCAGCTTACAGGGTGGCGTTCGCACTGAAGCTTTCTTT.

This clone was detected a few times. V and J are TRBV5-1 and TRBJ1-1; perhaps TRBD1 as D (6 bases). The V gene's germline CDR1 is SGHRS and CDR2 YFSETQ. The CDR3 extends over 13 amino acids. V lost 4 bases and J 1 base, leaving 8 bases between the germline ends. The CDR3 loop reads CASSPTGNTEAFF. CDR3 nucleotides: TGCGCCAGCAGCCCGACAGGGAACACTGAAGCTTTCTTT.

Only one count was recorded for this clone. The gene calls are TRBV10-2 and TRBJ2-3, with 10 bases matching TRBD2. V trimming: 6 bases; J trimming: 7 bases; junction bases outside the gene matches: 4. The V gene's germline CDR1 is WSHSY and CDR2 SAAADI. The CDR3 is made up of 13 amino acids. The CDR3 loop is CASSTSGDYTQYF. As DNA, the CDR3 is TGCGCCAGCAGCACTAGCGGGGACTATACGCAGTATTTT.

V usage is TRBV7-8 and J usage is TRBJ2-1; 10 positions match TRBD1. CDR1 and CDR2 (germline): SGHVS, FQNEAQ. The V and J ends lost 6 bases and 0 bases, in that order; junction bases with no gene match: 17. The CDR3 contains 20 residues. The CDR3 sequence: CASSPRSGQGYLSSYNEQFF. The CDR3 nucleotides read TGTGCCAGCAGTCCGAGATCGGGACAGGGGTATTTGAGCTCCTACAATGAGCAGTTCTTC.

The chain is built from TRBV11-2 and TRBJ2-3, with a weak D call TRBD2 (5 bases). Trimming shortened V by 7 bases and J by 3 bases, and 20 bases separated the two germline ends. Germline CDR1 is SGHAT and CDR2 is FQNNGV. The length of the CDR3 is 16 residues. This CDR3 is CASTQVRGRVTDTQYF. For the CDR3, the DNA is TGTGCCAGCACCCAAGTTCGCGGGCGAGTAACAGATACGCAGTATTTT. The full variable domain, with the rest looked up from reference TRBV11-2 and TRBJ2-3, is EAGVAQSPRYKIIEKRQSVAFWCNPISGHATLYWYQQILGQGPKLLIQFQNNGVVDDSQLPKDRFSAERLKGVDSTLKIQPAKLEDSAVYLCASTQVRGRVTDTQYFGPGTRLTVL.

The genes are TRBV27 and TRBJ2-3, with 9 bases that match TRBD2. V gave up 1 base and J gave up 4 bases; unmatched junction bases: 6. CDR1 is MNHEY, CDR2 SMNVEV, per germline (reference sequence). CDR3 length: 16 residues. The CDR3 sequence: CASSLWAGGIADTQYF. The CDR3 DNA reads as TGTGCCAGCAGTTTATGGGCGGGGGGGATCGCAGATACGCAGTATTTT.

This chain links TRBV20-1 with TRBJ1-2, with D unresolved. V lost 5 bases, J lost 6 bases, and 7 bases lay in between. The CDR3 has 10 residues. CDR1 DFQATT and CDR2 SNEGSKA come from the germline V gene (reference sequence). The CDR3 sequence is CSAQENGYTF. The CDR3 DNA reads TGCAGTGCTCAGGAAAATGGCTACACCTTC.

This chain's CDR3 is CASSAKVGTVYGYTF. CDR3 DNA sequence: TGTGCCAGCAGCGCTAAAGTGGGGACAGTCTACGGCTACACCTTC. The V and J genes are TRBV6-4 and TRBJ1-2, with 7 positions matching TRBD1. CDR3 length: 15 residues. CDR1 MRHNA and CDR2 SNTAGT come from the germline V gene. V trimming: 6 bases; J trimming: 8 bases; junction bases outside the gene matches: 15.

This sequence joins TRBV7-9 and TRBJ2-7; no firm D call. Germline V gene lookup returns CDR1 SEHNR and CDR2 FQNEAQ (reference sequence). The CDR3 is made up of 12 amino acids. V lost 5 bases and J 3 bases, leaving 8 bases between the germline ends. CDR3 DNA sequence: TGTGCCAGCAGCATTGAAAACTACGAGCAGTACGTC. Residues: CASSIENYEQYV.

This clone was detected a few times. The CDR3 reads CTSSQDIRLTFF. In DNA, the CDR3 is TGCACCAGCAGCCAAGATATCCGCCTGACTTTCTTT. The V call is TRBV1, the J call TRBJ1-1. TRBV1 is marked as a pseudogene. The length of the CDR3 is 12 residues.

This rearrangement joins TRBV30 to TRBJ1-6; tentative D call: TRBD1 (5 bases). Looked up from germline, CDR1 is GTSNPN and CDR2 is SVGIG (reference sequence). This CDR3 spans 14 amino acids. V gave up 0 bases and J gave up 10 bases, with 13 bases separating them. CDR3 DNA: TGTGCCTGGAGTGTCGGGGGAGAAGGGTCACCCCTCCACTTT. It codes for CAWSVGGEGSPLHF.

This clone showed up just once. The chain uses TRBV6-5 and TRBJ1-2, with 10 positions matching TRBD1. The CDR3 length is 15 residues. V lost 6 bases and J lost 1; bases outside the gene matches: 5. CDR1 is MNHEY, CDR2 SVGAGI, per germline. The CDR3 DNA sequence: TGTGCCAGCAGGCAAAGGACAGGGGGTAACTATGGCTACACCTTC. Its protein product is CASRQRTGGNYGYTF.

This clone was counted a single time. V usage is TRBV5-6 and J usage is TRBJ2-3; 7 bases are shared with TRBD2. The CDR3 consists of 15 residues. In germline, CDR1 is SGHDT, CDR2 YYEEEE. With V trimmed by 3 bases and J by 0 bases, 4 bases remained unmatched. The CDR3 reads CASSWGGASTDTQYF. CDR3 nucleotides: TGTGCCAGCAGCTGGGGGGGAGCTAGCACAGATACGCAGTATTTT.

V is TRBV6-5 and J is TRBJ1-6; possibly TRBD1 for D (6 bases). The V and J ends lost 0 bases and 10 bases respectively, with 16 bases between them. Per germline, CDR1 MNHEY and CDR2 SVGAGI. This CDR3 spans 16 amino acids. CDR3 region: CASSYSRGTSGSPLHF. The CDR3 DNA sequence: TGTGCCAGCAGTTACTCTCGGGGGACATCGGGGTCACCCCTCCACTTT.

This chain joins TRBV2 and TRBJ1-2; TRBD1 is a possible D gene (6 bases). The germline V gene encodes CDR1 SNHLY and CDR2 FYNNEI. With 7 bases removed from V and 10 bases from J, the gap between germline ends came to 13 bases. CDR3 size: 11 residues. The CDR3 region is CASNFGQFYTF. The CDR3 DNA follows: TGTGCCAGCAATTTCGGACAGTTCTACACCTTC.

V and J are TRBV15 and TRBJ2-7; D may be TRBD1 or TRBD2 (5 bases each). Germline assignment: CDR1 LNHNV and CDR2 YYDKDF (reference sequence). V lost 0 bases to trimming and J lost 3 bases, with 9 bases between them. The length of the CDR3 is 14 residues. This chain's CDR3 is CATSRDRDLYEQYF. In DNA, the CDR3 is TGTGCCACCAGCAGAGATAGGGACCTCTACGAGCAGTACTTC.

The table lists this clone with a few counts. This rearrangement joins TRBV29-1 to TRBJ2-2; D not certain. Germline V gene sequence: CDR1 SQVTM, CDR2 ANQGSEA. V was pared by 6 bases and J by 5 bases, with 13 bases between. There are 13 residues in the CDR3. The chain's CDR3 is CSVPLWGTGELFF. As DNA, the CDR3 is TGCAGCGTGCCCCTCTGGGGTACCGGGGAGCTGTTTTTT.

This clone turned up a few times. The rearrangement uses TRBV5-1 and TRBJ1-1, with D possibly TRBD1 on 5 matching bases. The germline CDR1 and CDR2 sequences are SGHRS and YFSETQ. V shed 4 bases and J shed 4 bases, with 14 bases lying between them. The CDR3 covers 14 residues. The CDR3 DNA sequence: TGCGCCAGCAGCAACGGCGGGGGGAGCACTGAAGCTTTCTTT. Translating gives CASSNGGGSTEAFF.

The gene calls are TRBV5-3 and TRBJ2-7; D gene ambiguous. TRBV5-3 is classed as an ORF, of uncertain function. The V end lost 10 bases, the J end lost 1 base, and 18 bases lay between the germline ends. The length of the CDR3 is 14 residues. CDR3: CAGPPRRQSYEQYV. The CDR3 nucleotides read TGTGCCGGGCCCCCTAGACGGCAATCCTACGAGCAGTACGTC.

The chain joins TRBV6-1 to TRBJ2-2; TRBD1 aligns across 8 bases. V lost 10 bases to trimming and J lost 5 bases; unmatched junction nucleotides: 9. The CDR3 contains 14 residues. Germline lookup yields CDR1 MNHNS and CDR2 SASEGT. CDR3 in amino acids: CATWTGRTTGELFF. For the CDR3, the DNA is TGTGCCACATGGACAGGGCGGACGACCGGGGAGCTGTTTTTT.